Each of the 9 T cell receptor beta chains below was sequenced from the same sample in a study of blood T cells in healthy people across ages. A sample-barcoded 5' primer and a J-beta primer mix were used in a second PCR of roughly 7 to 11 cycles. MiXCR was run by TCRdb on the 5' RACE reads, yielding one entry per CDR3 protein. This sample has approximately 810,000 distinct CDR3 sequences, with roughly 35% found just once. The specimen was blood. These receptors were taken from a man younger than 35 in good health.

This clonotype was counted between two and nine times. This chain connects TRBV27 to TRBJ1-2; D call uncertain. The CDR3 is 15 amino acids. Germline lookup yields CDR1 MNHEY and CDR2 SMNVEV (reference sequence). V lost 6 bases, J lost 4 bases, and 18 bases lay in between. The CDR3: CASSKKAAGAYGYTF. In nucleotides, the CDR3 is TGTGCCAGCAGCAAGAAGGCGGCAGGAGCCTATGGCTACACCTTC.

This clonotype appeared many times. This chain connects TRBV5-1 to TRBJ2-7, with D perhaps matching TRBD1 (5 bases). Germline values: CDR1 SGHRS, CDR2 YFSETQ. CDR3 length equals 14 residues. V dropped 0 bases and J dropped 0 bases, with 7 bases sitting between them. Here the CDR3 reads CASSLDRRSYEQYF. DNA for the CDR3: TGCGCCAGCAGCTTGGACAGGCGCTCCTACGAGCAGTACTTC. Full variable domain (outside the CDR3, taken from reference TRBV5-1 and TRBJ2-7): KAGVTQTPRYLIKTRGQQVTLSCSPISGHRSVSWYQQTPGQGLQFLFEYFSETQRNKGNFPGRFSGRQFSNSRSEMNVSTLELGDSALYLCASSLDRRSYEQYFGPGTRLTVT.

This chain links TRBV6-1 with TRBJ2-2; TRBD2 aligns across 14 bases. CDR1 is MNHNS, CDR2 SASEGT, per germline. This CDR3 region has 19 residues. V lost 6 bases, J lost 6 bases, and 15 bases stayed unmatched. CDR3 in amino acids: CASRGLAGDRSSIAGELFF. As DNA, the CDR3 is TGTGCCAGCAGGGGACTAGCGGGGGACCGATCCTCAATCGCCGGGGAGCTGTTTTTT.

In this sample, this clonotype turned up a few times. The CDR3 DNA follows: TGCAGTGCTAGAGCAGACAGGGTTCAGCCCCAGCATTTT. This translates into CSARADRVQPQHF. V gene TRBV20-1 combines with J gene TRBJ1-5; 7 nucleotides align to TRBD1. This CDR3 has 13 amino acids. Germline CDR1 DFQATT, CDR2 SNEGSKA (reference sequence). The V and J ends lost 1 base and 6 bases, in that order; junction bases with no gene match: 3.

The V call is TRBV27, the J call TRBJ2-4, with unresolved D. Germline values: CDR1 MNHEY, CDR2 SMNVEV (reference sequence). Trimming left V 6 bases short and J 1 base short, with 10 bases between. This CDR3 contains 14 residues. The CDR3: CASRGELAKNIQYF. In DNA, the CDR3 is TGTGCCAGCAGGGGCGAATTGGCCAAAAACATTCAGTACTTC.

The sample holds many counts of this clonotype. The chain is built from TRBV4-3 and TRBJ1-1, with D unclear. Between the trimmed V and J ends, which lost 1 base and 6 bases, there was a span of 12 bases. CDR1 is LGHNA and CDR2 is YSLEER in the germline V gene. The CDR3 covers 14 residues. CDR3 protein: CASSQAKGWAEAFF. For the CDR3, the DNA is TGCGCCAGCAGCCAAGCAAAGGGCTGGGCTGAAGCTTTCTTT.

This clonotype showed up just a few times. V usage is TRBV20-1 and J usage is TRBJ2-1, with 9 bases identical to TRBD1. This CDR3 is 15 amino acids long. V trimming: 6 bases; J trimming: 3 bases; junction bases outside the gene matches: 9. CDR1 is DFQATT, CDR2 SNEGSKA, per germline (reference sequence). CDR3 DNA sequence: TGCAGTGCAAATGCCGGGACAGGGATCTACAATGAGCAGTTCTTC. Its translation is CSANAGTGIYNEQFF.

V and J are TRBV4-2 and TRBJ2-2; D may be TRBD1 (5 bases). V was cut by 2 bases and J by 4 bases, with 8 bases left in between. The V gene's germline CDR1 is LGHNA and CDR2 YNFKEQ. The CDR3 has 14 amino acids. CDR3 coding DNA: TGTGCCAGCAGCCAACGACAGATCACCGGGGAGCTGTTTTTT. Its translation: CASSQRQITGELFF.

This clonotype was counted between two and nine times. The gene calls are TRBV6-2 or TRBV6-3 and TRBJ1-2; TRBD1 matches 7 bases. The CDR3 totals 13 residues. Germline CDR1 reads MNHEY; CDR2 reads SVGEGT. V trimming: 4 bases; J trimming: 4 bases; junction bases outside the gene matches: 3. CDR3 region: CASSLQGTYGYTF. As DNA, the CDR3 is TGTGCCAGCAGTTTACAGGGGACCTATGGCTACACCTTC.